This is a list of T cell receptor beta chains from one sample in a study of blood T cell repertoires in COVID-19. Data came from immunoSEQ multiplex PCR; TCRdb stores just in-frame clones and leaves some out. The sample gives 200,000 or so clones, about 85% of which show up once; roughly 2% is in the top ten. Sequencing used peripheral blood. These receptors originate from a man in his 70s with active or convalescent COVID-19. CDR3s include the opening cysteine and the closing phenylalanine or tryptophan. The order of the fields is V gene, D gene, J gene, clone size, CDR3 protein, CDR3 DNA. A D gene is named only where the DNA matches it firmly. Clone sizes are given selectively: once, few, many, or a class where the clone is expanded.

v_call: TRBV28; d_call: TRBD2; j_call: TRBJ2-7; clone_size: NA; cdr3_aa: CASSPSGSGNEQYF; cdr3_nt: TGTGCCAGCAGCCCAAGCGGGAGTGGGAACGAGCAGTACTTC
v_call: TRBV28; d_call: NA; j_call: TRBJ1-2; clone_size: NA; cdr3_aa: CASSSSPQTERYTF; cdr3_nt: TGTGCCAGCAGTTCATCCCCCCAGACAGAAAGATACACCTTC
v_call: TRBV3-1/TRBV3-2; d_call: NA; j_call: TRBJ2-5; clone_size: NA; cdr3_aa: CASSQEAGPQETQYF; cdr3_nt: TGTGCCAGCAGCCAAGAAGCTGGGCCCCAAGAGACCCAGTACTTC
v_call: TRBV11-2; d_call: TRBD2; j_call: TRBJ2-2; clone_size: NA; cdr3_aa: CASRTLGGAGELFF; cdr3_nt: TGTGCCAGCAGAACCCTGGGAGGGGCCGGGGAGCTGTTTTTT
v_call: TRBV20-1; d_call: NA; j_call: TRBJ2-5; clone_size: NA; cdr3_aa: CSASSIRGDGETQYF; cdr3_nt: TGCAGTGCTAGTTCCATTCGGGGAGATGGGGAGACCCAGTACTTC
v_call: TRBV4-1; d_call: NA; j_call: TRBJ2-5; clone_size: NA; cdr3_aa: CASSQDAQGKLETQYF; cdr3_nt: TGCGCCAGCAGCCAAGACGCCCAGGGGAAATTAGAGACCCAGTACTTC
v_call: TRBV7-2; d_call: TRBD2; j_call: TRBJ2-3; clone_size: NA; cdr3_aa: CASSTRLAGAGTDTQYF; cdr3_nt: TGTGCCAGCAGCACCAGACTAGCGGGGGCCGGCACAGATACGCAGTATTTT
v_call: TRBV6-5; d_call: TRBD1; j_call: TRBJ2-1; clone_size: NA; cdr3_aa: CASSYTRTGRQQFF; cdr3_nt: TGTGCCAGCAGTTACACAAGGACAGGGCGTCAACAGTTCTTC
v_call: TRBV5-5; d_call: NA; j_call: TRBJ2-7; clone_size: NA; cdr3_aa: CASSYLYEQYF; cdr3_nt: TGTGCCAGCAGCTATTTATACGAGCAGTACTTC
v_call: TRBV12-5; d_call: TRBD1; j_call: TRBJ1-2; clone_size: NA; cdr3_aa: CASGLGQGPYTF; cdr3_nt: TGTGCTAGTGGTTTGGGACAGGGACCCTACACCTTC
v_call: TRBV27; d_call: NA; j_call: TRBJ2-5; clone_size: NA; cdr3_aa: CASSYGQLQETQYF; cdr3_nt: TGTGCCAGCAGCTACGGACAGCTCCAAGAGACCCAGTACTTC
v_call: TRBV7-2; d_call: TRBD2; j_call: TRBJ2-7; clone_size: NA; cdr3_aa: CASSGLADYYEQYF; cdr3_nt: TGTGCCAGCAGCGGACTAGCGGATTACTACGAGCAGTACTTC
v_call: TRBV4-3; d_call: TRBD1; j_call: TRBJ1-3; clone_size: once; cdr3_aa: CASSPFPGQGNTIYF; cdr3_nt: TGCGCCAGCAGCCCGTTCCCGGGACAGGGAAACACCATATATTTT
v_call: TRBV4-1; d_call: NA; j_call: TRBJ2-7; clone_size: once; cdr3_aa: CASSQTTQGLMTYEQYF; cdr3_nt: TGCGCCAGCAGCCAAACCACTCAGGGACTCATGACCTACGAGCAGTACTTC
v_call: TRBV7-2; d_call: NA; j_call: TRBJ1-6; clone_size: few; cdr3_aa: CASSLAPTAYYNSPLHF; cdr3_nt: TGTGCCAGCAGCTTAGCGCCGACAGCATACTATAATTCACCCCTCCACTTT
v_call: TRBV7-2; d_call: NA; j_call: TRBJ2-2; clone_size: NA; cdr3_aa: CASSSVGGTGELFF; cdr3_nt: TGTGCCAGCAGCTCGGTAGGGGGCACCGGGGAGCTGTTTTTT
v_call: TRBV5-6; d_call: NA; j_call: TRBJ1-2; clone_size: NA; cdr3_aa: CASSPQGNYGYTF; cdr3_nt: TGTGCCAGCAGCCCCCAGGGGAACTATGGCTACACCTTC
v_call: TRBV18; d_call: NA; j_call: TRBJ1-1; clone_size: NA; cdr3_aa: CASSPDTVNTEAFF; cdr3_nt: TGTGCCAGCTCACCGGACACCGTCAACACTGAAGCTTTCTTT
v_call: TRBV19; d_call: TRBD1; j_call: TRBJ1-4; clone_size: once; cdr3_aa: CASSTRLGQGIPEKLFF; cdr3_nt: TGTGCCAGTAGTACCCGACTCGGACAGGGGATACCTGAAAAACTGTTTTTT
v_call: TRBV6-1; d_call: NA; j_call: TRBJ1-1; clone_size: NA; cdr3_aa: CASSEAVGQRMNTEAFF; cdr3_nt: TGTGCCAGCAGTGAAGCAGTTGGACAGAGGATGAACACTGAAGCTTTCTTT
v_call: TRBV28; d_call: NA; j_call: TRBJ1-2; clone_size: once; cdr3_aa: CASTSPMSGGYTF; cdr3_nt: TGTGCCAGCACCTCACCCATGTCCGGGGGCTACACCTTC
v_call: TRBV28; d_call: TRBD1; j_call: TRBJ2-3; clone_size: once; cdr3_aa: CASGYRGGTDTQYF; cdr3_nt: TGTGCCAGCGGATACAGGGGGGGCACAGATACGCAGTATTTT
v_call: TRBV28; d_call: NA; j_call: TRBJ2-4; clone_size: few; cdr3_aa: CASGLSLDIQYF; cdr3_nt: TGTGCCAGTGGCCTCAGTTTGGACATTCAGTACTTC
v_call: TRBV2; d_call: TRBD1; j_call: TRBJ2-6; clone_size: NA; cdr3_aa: CASSEPQGAGGDSGANVLTF; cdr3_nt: TGTGCCAGCAGTGAACCTCAGGGGGCAGGGGGCGACTCTGGGGCCAACGTCCTGACTTTC
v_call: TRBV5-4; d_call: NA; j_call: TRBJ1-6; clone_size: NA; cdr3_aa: CASSLSQGKGFTSPLHF; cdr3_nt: TGTGCCAGCAGCTTGTCGCAGGGGAAAGGCTTTACTTCACCCCTCCACTTT
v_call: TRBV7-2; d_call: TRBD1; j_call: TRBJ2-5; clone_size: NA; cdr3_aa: CASSMDRGGETQYF; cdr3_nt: TGTGCCAGCAGCATGGACAGGGGGGGAGAGACCCAGTACTTC
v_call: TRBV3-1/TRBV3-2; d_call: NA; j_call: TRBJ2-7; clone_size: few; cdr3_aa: CASRQGSYEQYF; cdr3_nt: TGTGCCAGCAGACAGGGATCCTACGAGCAGTACTTC
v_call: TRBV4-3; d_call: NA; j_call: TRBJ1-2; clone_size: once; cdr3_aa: CASSQDHQNYGYTF; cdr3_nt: TGCGCCAGCAGCCAAGATCACCAGAACTATGGCTACACCTTC
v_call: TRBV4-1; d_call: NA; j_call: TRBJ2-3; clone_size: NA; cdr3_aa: CASSPGQLADTQYF; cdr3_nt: TGCGCCAGCAGCCCAGGACAGCTAGCAGATACGCAGTATTTT
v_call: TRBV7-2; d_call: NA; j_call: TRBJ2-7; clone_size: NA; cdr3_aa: CASSLEGGGGHHSYEQYF; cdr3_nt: TGTGCCAGCAGCTTAGAAGGGGGTGGGGGCCACCACTCCTACGAGCAGTACTTC
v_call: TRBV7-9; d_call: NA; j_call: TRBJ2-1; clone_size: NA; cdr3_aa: CASSLRISSQGNEQFF; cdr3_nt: TGTGCCAGCAGCTTAAGGATTAGTTCCCAGGGCAATGAGCAGTTCTTC
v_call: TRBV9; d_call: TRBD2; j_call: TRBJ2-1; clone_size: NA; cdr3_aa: CASSEAVAGGLGEQFF; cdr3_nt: TGTGCCAGCAGCGAGGCCGTAGCGGGGGGGCTTGGTGAGCAGTTCTTC
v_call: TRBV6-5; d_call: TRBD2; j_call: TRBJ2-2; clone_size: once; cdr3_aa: CASIKGGYTGELFF; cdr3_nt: TGTGCCAGCATCAAGGGAGGGTACACCGGGGAGCTGTTTTTT
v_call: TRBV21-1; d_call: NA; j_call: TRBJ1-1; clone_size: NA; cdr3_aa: CHTVEAGWDTEAFF; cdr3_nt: TGCCATACAGTAGAGGCGGGGTGGGACACTGAAGCTTTCTTT
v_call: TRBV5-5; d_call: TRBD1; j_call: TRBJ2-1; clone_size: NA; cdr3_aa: CASNLGTGAYNEQFF; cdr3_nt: TGTGCCAGCAACCTCGGGACAGGGGCCTACAATGAGCAGTTCTTC
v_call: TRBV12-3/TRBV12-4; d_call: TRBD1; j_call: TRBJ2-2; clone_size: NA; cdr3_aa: CASSWTGPGELFF; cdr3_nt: TGTGCCAGCAGCTGGACAGGGCCCGGGGAGCTGTTTTTT
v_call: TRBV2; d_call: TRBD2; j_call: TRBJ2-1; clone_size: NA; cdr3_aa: CASSAELAGLQFF; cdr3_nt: TGTGCCAGCAGCGCCGAACTAGCGGGCCTGCAGTTCTTC
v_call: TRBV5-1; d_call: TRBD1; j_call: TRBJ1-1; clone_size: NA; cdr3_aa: CASSKEGQQMSTEAFF; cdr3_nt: TGCGCCAGCAGCAAAGAGGGACAGCAGATGAGCACTGAAGCTTTCTTT
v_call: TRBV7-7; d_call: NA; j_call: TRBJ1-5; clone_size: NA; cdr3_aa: CASRPSANNGEFGNQPQHF; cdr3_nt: TGTGCTAGCAGACCGAGTGCGAACAACGGGGAGTTTGGGAATCAGCCCCAGCATTTT
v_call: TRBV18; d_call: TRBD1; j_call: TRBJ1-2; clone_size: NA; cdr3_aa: CASSPRRQGLDYGYTF; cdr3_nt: TGTGCCAGCTCACCCCGACGACAGGGACTGGACTATGGCTACACCTTC
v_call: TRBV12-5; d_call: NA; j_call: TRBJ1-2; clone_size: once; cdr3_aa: CASGLGLTPHGYTF; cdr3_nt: TGTGCTAGTGGTTTGGGACTCACCCCACATGGCTACACCTTC
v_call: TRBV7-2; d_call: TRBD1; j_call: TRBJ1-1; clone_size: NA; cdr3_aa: CASSTGQGAEAFF; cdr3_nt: TGTGCCAGCAGCACGGGACAGGGGGCTGAAGCTTTCTTT
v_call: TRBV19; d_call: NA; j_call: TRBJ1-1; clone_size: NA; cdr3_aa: CASTVGRDEAFF; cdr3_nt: TGTGCCAGTACCGTGGGCAGGGATGAAGCTTTCTTT
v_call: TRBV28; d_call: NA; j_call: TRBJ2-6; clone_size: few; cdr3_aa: CASSLYLSSGANVLTF; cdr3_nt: TGTGCCAGCAGTTTATATCTGAGCTCTGGGGCCAACGTCCTGACTTTC
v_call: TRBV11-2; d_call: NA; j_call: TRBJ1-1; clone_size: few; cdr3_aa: CASSLGPGATEAFF; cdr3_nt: TGTGCCAGCAGCTTGGGTCCGGGAGCCACTGAAGCTTTCTTT
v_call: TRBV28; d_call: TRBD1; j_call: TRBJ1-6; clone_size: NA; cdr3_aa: CASRPRTGMNSPLHF; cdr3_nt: TGTGCCAGCAGACCCCGGACAGGGATGAATTCACCCCTCCACTTT
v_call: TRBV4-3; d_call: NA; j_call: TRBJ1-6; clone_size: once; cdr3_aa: CASSGSTGNSYNSPLHF; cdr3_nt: TGCGCCAGCAGCGGTTCTACAGGGAACTCCTATAATTCACCCCTCCACTTT
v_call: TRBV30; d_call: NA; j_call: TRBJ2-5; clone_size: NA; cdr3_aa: CAWSAEGMRETQYF; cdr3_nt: TGTGCCTGGAGTGCGGAGGGGATGAGGGAGACCCAGTACTTC
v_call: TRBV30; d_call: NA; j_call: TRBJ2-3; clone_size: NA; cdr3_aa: CAWGRPGAGFGTDTQYF; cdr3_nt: TGTGCCTGGGGACGGCCTGGGGCGGGATTTGGCACAGATACGCAGTATTTT
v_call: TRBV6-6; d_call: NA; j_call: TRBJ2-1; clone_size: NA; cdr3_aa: CASSLTAHGVGRNNEQFF; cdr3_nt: TGTGCCAGCAGTCTTACTGCCCACGGGGTGGGGAGGAACAATGAGCAGTTCTTC
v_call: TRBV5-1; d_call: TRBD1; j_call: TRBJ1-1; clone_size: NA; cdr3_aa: CASSYGQGAGFVQNTEAFF; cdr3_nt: TGCGCCAGCAGCTACGGACAGGGGGCGGGTTTCGTCCAGAACACTGAAGCTTTCTTT
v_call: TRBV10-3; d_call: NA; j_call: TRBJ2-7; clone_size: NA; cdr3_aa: CAISERGGSYEQYF; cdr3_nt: TGTGCCATCAGTGAGAGAGGGGGATCCTACGAGCAGTACTTC
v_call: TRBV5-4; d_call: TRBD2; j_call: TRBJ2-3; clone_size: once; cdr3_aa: CASSLAGTGGSAQYF; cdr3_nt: TGTGCCAGCAGCTTGGCCGGGACGGGAGGAAGCGCGCAGTATTTT
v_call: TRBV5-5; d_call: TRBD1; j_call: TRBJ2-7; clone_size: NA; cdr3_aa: CASSPRTGGFYEQYF; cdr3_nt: TGTGCCAGCAGCCCCAGGACAGGGGGCTTCTACGAGCAGTACTTC
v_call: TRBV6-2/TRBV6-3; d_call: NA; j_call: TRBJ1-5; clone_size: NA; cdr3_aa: CASSFTGRALTWQPQHF; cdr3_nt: TGTGCCAGCAGTTTTACAGGACGGGCCCTGACGTGGCAGCCCCAGCATTTT
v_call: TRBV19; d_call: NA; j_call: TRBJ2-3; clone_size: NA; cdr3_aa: CASTSGVDTDTQYF; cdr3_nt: TGTGCCAGTACTTCCGGGGTCGACACAGATACGCAGTATTTT